This TCR beta chain was identified during a study of blood T cell repertoires in COVID-19. Across the whole study: There were acute and convalescent COVID-19 samples, and they came from the United States, Italy and Spain. PBMCs, B-cell-depleted T cells, or T cells provided the cDNA or gDNA that made up the material.

The CDR3 length is 13 residues. Trimming removed 4 bases from V and 0 bases from J, with 6 bases in between. Germline CDR1 and CDR2: LNHDA and SQIVND (reference sequence). Original processing notes: Estimated nucleated cell counts came from reference gene primer amplification. Using immunoSEQ multiplex PCR, the repertoire was profiled, and TCRdb retains in-frame clones only, with some absent. V, J and clone size are those of that table, while D and trimming were read from the DNA. The data contain some 290,000 clones, 81% of them singletons. Sequencing was performed on peripheral blood. V is TRBV19 and J is TRBJ1-2; D call uncertain. The TCR comes from a woman aged 55-70 years with active or convalescent COVID-19. CDR3: CASSTVANYGYTF. In DNA form, the CDR3 reads TGTGCCAGTAGTACGGTAGCTAACTATGGCTACACCTTC.